A selection of T cell receptor beta chains follows, all from one sample in a study of blood T cell repertoires in COVID-19. Generated by immunoSEQ multiplex PCR, the TCRdb table keeps only in-frame clones and is missing some. The table shows about 280,000 clones, with around 89% occurring only once. Sequenced: peripheral blood. The receptors stem from a man aged 40-49 years with acute or convalescent COVID-19. The conserved cysteine and the conserved F or W are not part of the CDR3 here.

TRBV5-4,ASSAGTASLTIYGYT
TRBV5-4,ASSPQGSSGGDTQY
TRBV18,ASGRLAGESDTQY
TRBV29-1,SAELQVTTEAF
TRBV3-1/TRBV3-2,ASSSSQGTGTYGYT
TRBV7-2,ASSLAGTRNSPLH
TRBV4-2,ASSYGQPGTEAF
TRBV19,ASSFPAGAAIAEAF
TRBV5-6,ASSRFDRAEAEQY
TRBV4-2,ASSQEDSTSSYNSPLH
TRBV7-9,ASSPSSKAGYNEQF
TRBV10-3,AISTRTGAEFGEQF
TRBV12-3/TRBV12-4,ASRTLNTEAF
TRBV5-1,ASSSAGQAFSGANVLT
TRBV6-5,ASAGRGEQY
TRBV11-3,ASSLGAGGSYEQY
TRBV7-2,ASSLGTGYNEKLF
TRBV6-1,ASSAQGTFTGSYNSPLH
TRBV7-2,ASSSQVSYEQY
TRBV6-5,ASSPGWGNQPQH
TRBV6-6,ASKQGTRSYEQY
TRBV7-8,ASSPLSLEAF
TRBV5-4,ASSLDGQANQPQH
TRBV10-3,AISETSFNEQF
TRBV9,ASSPHLTGHNEQF
TRBV27,ASSSMPGRASGANVLT
TRBV3-1/TRBV3-2,ASSQGGSRGYT
TRBV2,ASSAPPQSSGNTIY
TRBV23-1,ASSQSRSEAF
TRBV19,ASSPGQPNTEAF
TRBV15,AISTGTLGNTIY
TRBV29-1,SVGHSNEKLF
TRBV19,ASSMEAFYGYT
TRBV27,ASSRNSVRKNIQY
TRBV7-9,ASSGTKTGFNSPLH
TRBV19,ASSMRAGSNTEAF
TRBV12-3/TRBV12-4,ASSLQMETQY
TRBV7-8,ASSLASGGPYNEQF
TRBV29-1,SVEVPRGNPYEQY
TRBV2,AGGVVNSREQY
TRBV5-1,ASSLSPTATGGTEAF